At least ten counts were recorded for the clone carrying this T cell receptor beta chain. The sample belongs to a study of neurological immune-mediated disorders. TCRdb fed the 5' RACE reads into MiXCR, producing one record per CDR3 protein. The sample lists 45,000 to 60,000 distinct CDR3 sequences, roughly 2.5% occurring once. Trimming took off 7 bases at V and 0 bases at J, with 11 bases between the two ends. The CDR3 has 14 amino acids. Unsorted libraries were prepared from 2 million PBMCs held at -80 C. The sample taken for sequencing was PBMCs. The clonotype comes from a middle-aged man with multiple sclerosis. The J gene is TRBJ2-3, the V gene TRBV12-3 or TRBV12-4; D ambiguous. Written as DNA, the CDR3 is TGTGCCAGCATCTTGGACGGGAGCACAGATACGCAGTATTTT. Translated, it gives CASILDGSTDTQYF.